This T cell receptor (beta chain) was observed in a study of CXCR3-negative and CXCR3-positive naive CD8 T cells. General study points: Memory CD8+ T cell repertoires were far less diverse than both naive subsets. The majority of assays used fresh PBMCs, and CXCR3 expression partially decreased after cryopreservation. Naive CXCR3-negative cells resembled naive CXCR3-positive cells in TRBV-TRBJ usage; memory cells differed.

This CDR3 has 18 residues. Germline values: CDR1 LNHDA, CDR2 SQIVND (reference sequence). Concerning this clonotype itself: Its antigen is currently unknown.

Libraries of TRB cDNA were made by 5' RACE and carried UMIs. From the 5' RACE reads, TCRdb lists one entry per CDR3 protein and no DNA. Here the sample table reports around 41,000 distinct CDR3 sequences. The chain combines TRBV19 with TRBJ2-7. The source material was memory CD8+ T cells from blood. The sequence came from a human donor in good health. Some clones in this sample may be carry-over from other donors' samples. CDR3 in amino acids: CASSIEGSLAVSSYEQYF.